These 32 T cell receptor beta chains were sequenced from one sample in a study of blood T cell repertoires in COVID-19. Method: immunoSEQ multiplex PCR; TCRdb's copy keeps in-frame clones and lacks some. This table holds 180,000 or so clones, approximately 80% found once. Sequenced: peripheral blood. The receptors here all came from a human donor with acute or convalescent COVID-19. The donor label of this sample is uncertain.

This clone was observed a handful of times. The CDR3 loop is CASSLGPGTGMNTEAFF. The CDR3 bases are TGCGCCAGCAGCTTGGGGCCCGGGACAGGGATGAACACTGAAGCTTTCTTT. The chain employs TRBV5-1 and TRBJ1-1; 9 bases map to TRBD1. The germline V gene has CDR1 SGHRS and CDR2 YFSETQ. The V gene end was trimmed by 0 bases and the J gene end by 0 bases; junction bases not matched to a gene: 6. CDR3 length: 17 amino acids.

CDR3 in DNA: TGTGCCAGTAGCTACGGGGGACTAGCCAAAAACATTCAGTACTTC. Translating gives CASSYGGLAKNIQYF. This rearrangement joins TRBV19 to TRBJ2-4, with a weak D call TRBD2 (6 bases). The V gene lost 6 bases and the J gene lost 0 bases, with 12 bases spanning the gap. In germline, CDR1 is LNHDA, CDR2 SQIVND (reference sequence). CDR3 size: 15 residues.

There are a few counts of this clone. This chain links TRBV19 with TRBJ1-5; TRBD1 aligns across 7 bases. CDR1 is LNHDA and CDR2 is SQIVND in the germline V gene (reference sequence). The CDR3 is 15 amino acids. With V trimmed by 4 bases and J by 3 bases, 6 bases remained unmatched. CDR3 protein: CASSTRTGNNQPQHF. The CDR3 coding sequence is TGTGCCAGTAGTACCCGGACAGGTAACAATCAGCCCCAGCATTTT.

The chain employs TRBV2 and TRBJ1-4; D gene uncertain. The CDR3 sequence is 12 residues long. Germline values: CDR1 SNHLY, CDR2 FYNNEI. V lost 6 bases to trimming and J lost 7 bases, with 9 bases between them. CDR3 amino acids: CASRADTEKLFF. The CDR3 DNA is TGTGCCAGCAGGGCCGATACTGAAAAACTGTTTTTT.

The rearrangement joins TRBV24-1 to TRBJ2-3; 11 positions match TRBD1. The V gene end was trimmed by 3 bases and the J gene end by 6 bases; junction bases not matched to a gene: 4. Germline-derived CDR1 and CDR2 are KGHDR and SFDVKD. The CDR3 is 15 amino acids. CDR3 amino acids: CATSDPGTGGDTQYF. The DNA for the CDR3 is TGTGCCACCAGTGATCCCGGGACAGGGGGGGATACGCAGTATTTT.

The chain uses TRBV7-9 and TRBJ2-7; D is unresolved. Trimming removed 1 base at V and 7 bases at J, with 5 bases between. In germline, CDR1 is SEHNR, CDR2 FQNEAQ (reference sequence). This CDR3 has 11 residues. This chain's CDR3 is CASSLGEEQYF. The DNA for the CDR3 is TGTGCCAGCAGCTTAGGCGAGGAGCAGTACTTC.

The V call is TRBV30, the J call TRBJ1-6, with D possibly matching TRBD1 (6 bases). Germline-derived CDR1 and CDR2 are GTSNPN and SVGIG (reference sequence). Trimming pared 4 bases from V and 7 bases from J, leaving 14 bases between. The CDR3 extends over 14 amino acids. Written as DNA, the CDR3 is TGTGCCTGGACCCCGGACAGAAAGAATTCACCCCTCCACTTT. This sequence encodes CAWTPDRKNSPLHF.

The genes are TRBV10-3 and TRBJ2-7, with 7 bases that match TRBD2. Germline loops: CDR1 ENHRY, CDR2 SYGVKD. After removal of 0 bases from V and 5 bases from J, the junction contained 7 bases not matched to a gene. The CDR3 is 15 amino acids. The CDR3 sequence is CAISESGRENHEQYF. CDR3 coding DNA: TGTGCCATCAGTGAGTCCGGGCGGGAGAACCACGAGCAGTACTTC.

The chain is built from TRBV7-2 and TRBJ1-5; D remains unclear. CDR3 length: 15 residues. Germline CDR1 and CDR2: SGHTA and FQGNSA. V gave up 1 base and J gave up 4 bases, with 11 bases separating them. CDR3 sequence reads: CASSLGLGRNQPQHF. The CDR3 nucleotides read TGTGCCAGCAGCTTAGGGCTGGGCAGAAATCAGCCCCAGCATTTT. Filled out from reference TRBV7-2 and TRBJ1-5, the complete variable domain reads GAGVSQSPSNKVTEKGKDVELRCDPISGHTALYWYRQSLGQGLEFLIYFQGNSAPDKSGLPSDRFSAERTGGSVSTLTIQRTQQEDSAVYLCASSLGLGRNQPQHFGDGTRLSIL.

The table lists this clone with many counts. The V and J genes are TRBV29-1 and TRBJ2-7; 9 bases match TRBD1. The CDR3 spans 13 residues. CDR1 is SQVTM and CDR2 is ANQGSEA in the germline V gene. Germline trimming cut 7 bases from V and 4 bases from J; bases unmatched to any gene: 8. The CDR3 spells CSAAAGQGYEQYF. The CDR3 DNA follows: TGCAGCGCCGCTGCGGGACAGGGTTACGAGCAGTACTTC.

The J gene is TRBJ2-1, the V gene TRBV6-5; 8 bases align to TRBD2. Germline-derived CDR1 and CDR2 are MNHEY and SVGAGI. J was trimmed by 4 bases and V by 5 bases; bases with no gene match: 4. This CDR3 is 14 amino acids long. The CDR3 nucleotides are TGTGCCAGCAGTCCGGGAGGGTTGTACAATGAGCAGTTCTTC. This sequence encodes CASSPGGLYNEQFF.

This chain uses TRBV5-4 with TRBJ1-2, with D uncertain. The germline V and J ends were trimmed by 4 bases and 1 base, with 14 bases remaining between them. The CDR3 runs to 15 residues. CDR1 is SGHNT, CDR2 YYREEE, per germline (reference sequence). In DNA, the CDR3 is TGTGCCAGCAGCGCGGGCTCCCCGCGTAACTATGGCTACACCTTC. Translating it yields CASSAGSPRNYGYTF.

The V gene is TRBV6-4, the J gene TRBJ2-7; no firm D call. The V gene lost 7 bases and the J gene lost 3 bases, with 16 bases spanning the gap. Per the germline V gene, CDR1 is MRHNA and CDR2 is SNTAGT. CDR3 length: 14 residues. As DNA, the CDR3 is TGTGCCAGCACCCGTCCAGGTTGCGACTACGAGCAGTACTTC. Its protein is CASTRPGCDYEQYF.

Comment on this clone: This specimen includes other DNA sequences encoding the same CDR3. The chain employs TRBV9 and TRBJ2-7, with 7 bases identical to TRBD2. After removal of 0 bases from V and 2 bases from J, the junction contained 5 bases not matched to a gene. CDR3 length: 15 amino acids. Germline CDR1 and CDR2: SGDLS and YYNGEE. The CDR3 spells CASSVAASGPYEQYF. The CDR3 DNA sequence: TGTGCCAGCAGCGTAGCGGCTAGCGGTCCCTACGAGCAGTACTTC.

J is TRBJ1-5 and V is TRBV11-2; the D gene is possibly TRBD1 (5 bases). Trimming shortened V by 0 bases and J by 1 base, and 13 bases separated the two germline ends. Germline loops: CDR1 SGHAT, CDR2 FQNNGV. This CDR3 is built from 17 residues. Here the CDR3 reads CASSLDLVAGSNQPQHF. The CDR3 DNA follows: TGTGCCAGCAGCTTAGATCTCGTGGCAGGGAGCAATCAGCCCCAGCATTTT.

The chain carries TRBV7-6 and TRBJ2-7, with D tentatively TRBD1 (5 bases). CDR3 size: 12 residues. Trimming shortened V by 4 bases and J by 9 bases, and 13 bases separated the two germline ends. In germline, CDR1 is SGHVS, CDR2 FNYEAQ. The CDR3 DNA sequence: TGTGCCAGCAGCTCTCAGGGCTCCGGGCAGTACTTC. This sequence encodes CASSSQGSGQYF.

This chain connects TRBV30 to TRBJ1-5; 8 nucleotides match TRBD1. CDR1 GTSNPN and CDR2 SVGIG come from the germline V gene (reference sequence). V shed 2 bases, J shed 0 bases, and the junction held 3 bases outside the gene matches. CDR3 size: 15 residues. CDR3 sequence: CAWSTGGSSNQPQHF. The CDR3 coding sequence is TGTGCCTGGAGTACAGGGGGGTCTAGCAATCAGCCCCAGCATTTT.

The genes are TRBV3-1 (or the pseudogene TRBV3-2) and TRBJ1-3, with 8 bases fitting TRBD1. The CDR3 sequence is 17 residues long. V was pared by 4 bases and J by 4 bases, with 12 bases of the junction left unmatched. Germline lookup yields CDR1 LGHDT and CDR2 YNNKEL (reference sequence). In DNA form, the CDR3 reads TGTGCCAGCAGCCGTATTACAGGGGGTCGGTCAGGAAACACCATATATTTT. Protein: CASSRITGGRSGNTIYF.

The chain uses TRBV27 and TRBJ2-7; 11 nucleotides match TRBD1. The CDR3 loop spans 19 amino acids. Germline V gene data show CDR1 as MNHEY and CDR2 as SMNVEV (reference sequence). The junction had 27 bases not matched to a gene; V was cut back by 11 bases and J by 6 bases. The CDR3 sequence is CAGEPPKRAPRDRGCEQYF. Written as DNA, the CDR3 is TGTGCCGGGGAACCTCCCAAGCGAGCCCCACGGGACAGGGGGTGCGAGCAGTACTTC.

The chain has TRBV9 and TRBJ2-1; D unclear. V lost 0 bases to trimming and J lost 0 bases, with 10 bases between them. Germline V gives CDR1 SGDLS, CDR2 YYNGEE. The CDR3 contains 16 residues. Here the CDR3 DNA reads TGTGCCAGCAGCGTAGCAGGAACCAGCTCCTACAATGAGCAGTTCTTC. It specifies CASSVAGTSSYNEQFF.

The rearrangement uses TRBV11-3 and TRBJ2-5; D might be TRBD1 (5 bases). V lost 1 base and J 0 bases, leaving 9 bases between the germline ends. Germline V gives CDR1 SGHNT, CDR2 YENEEA. The CDR3 totals 15 residues. The CDR3 DNA sequence: TGTGCCAGCAGCTTAGGGACACGCAACCAAGAGACCCAGTACTTC. Translating gives CASSLGTRNQETQYF.

For the CDR3, the DNA is TGTGCCAGCAGGAGGGATTTCATTTCCCCCGGGGAGCTGTTTTTT. It translates to CASRRDFISPGELFF. V and J are TRBV6-5 and TRBJ2-2; possible D gene TRBD2, 5 bases. There are 15 residues in the CDR3. Trimming pared 6 bases from V and 6 bases from J, leaving 17 bases between. Germline V lookup: CDR1 MNHEY, CDR2 SVGAGI.

Turning to this clone: Other DNA sequences in this sample translate to the same CDR3. This chain links TRBV29-1 with TRBJ2-7; 13 bases map to TRBD2. The CDR3 contains 13 residues. Germline V gene sequence: CDR1 SQVTM, CDR2 ANQGSEA. V was clipped by 6 bases and J by 2 bases; unmatched bases: 1. CDR3 residues: CSVGLAGAYEQYF. DNA for the CDR3: TGCAGCGTCGGACTAGCGGGGGCCTACGAGCAGTACTTC.

The CDR3 loop reads CASSRNPSGSSYNEQFF. As DNA, the CDR3 is TGTGCCAGCAGCCGTAACCCTAGCGGCTCCTCCTACAATGAGCAGTTCTTC. The V call is TRBV27, the J call TRBJ2-1; 7 bases line up with TRBD2. After removal of 6 bases from V and 0 bases from J, the junction contained 11 bases not matched to a gene. CDR3 length equals 17 residues. Germline lookup yields CDR1 MNHEY and CDR2 SMNVEV (reference sequence).

The chain is built from TRBV11-2 and TRBJ1-1, with a possible D match to TRBD1 (5 bases). There are 15 residues in the CDR3. In germline, CDR1 is SGHAT, CDR2 FQNNGV. Trimming cost V 5 bases and J 1 base, with 14 bases left between them. The CDR3 DNA reads TGTGCCAGCAGCCAGGGATGGACACGGAACACTGAAGCTTTCTTT. This translates into CASSQGWTRNTEAFF.

The CDR3 DNA reads as TGTGCCAGCAGCGTAGTTGGGGCGGGACTAGTCGATGAGCAGTTCTTC. Its protein product is CASSVVGAGLVDEQFF. This chain uses TRBV9 with TRBJ2-1, with 8 bases lining up with TRBD2. The CDR3 totals 16 residues. With 0 bases clipped from V and 8 bases from J, the junction kept 10 bases outside the gene matches. Germline V gene data show CDR1 as SGDLS and CDR2 as YYNGEE.

The chain joins TRBV5-5 to TRBJ1-6, with D uncertain. Germline assignment: CDR1 SGHKS and CDR2 YYEKEE (reference sequence). V lost 5 bases and J 0 bases, leaving 15 bases between the germline ends. This CDR3 region has 17 residues. The CDR3 region is CASSTSEDFSYNSPLHF. In DNA, the CDR3 is TGTGCCAGCAGTACAAGTGAGGATTTCTCCTATAATTCACCCCTCCACTTT. The whole variable domain, filled in from reference TRBV5-5 and TRBJ1-6, reads DAGVTQSPTHLIKTRGQQVTLRCSPISGHKSVSWYQQVLGQGPQFIFQYYEKEERGRGNFPDRFSARQFPNYSSELNVNALLLGDSALYLCASSTSEDFSYNSPLHFGNGTRLTVT.

This chain uses TRBV2 with TRBJ2-2, with D maybe TRBD2 (7 bases). Germline CDR1 SNHLY, CDR2 FYNNEI. This CDR3 contains 13 residues. Between the trimmed V and J ends, which lost 8 bases and 6 bases, there was a span of 13 bases. The CDR3, as DNA: TGTGCCAGCGGGGGCGGGAGCGCCGGGGAGCTGTTTTTT. Its translation: CASGGGSAGELFF. The full variable domain, its missing parts supplied by reference TRBV2 and TRBJ2-2, is EPEVTQTPSHQVTQMGQEVILRCVPISNHLYFYWYRQILGQKVEFLVSFYNNEISEKSEIFDDQFSVERPDGSNFTLKIRSTKLEDSAMYFCASGGGSAGELFFGEGSRLTVL.

This clone was observed a few times. Written as DNA, the CDR3 is TGTGCCAGCAGCCGGGCCGGGACTAGCGGGAGTGGTAGCACAGATACGCAGTATTTT. The encoded protein is CASSRAGTSGSGSTDTQYF. This chain uses TRBV4-2 with TRBJ2-3; 14 nucleotides align to TRBD2. V shed 4 bases, J shed 0 bases, and the junction held 9 bases outside the gene matches. From germline, CDR1 is LGHNA and CDR2 YNFKEQ. The CDR3 has 19 amino acids.

The rearrangement joins TRBV7-3 to TRBJ2-2; TRBD2 matches at 14 bases. Looked up from germline, CDR1 is SGHTA and CDR2 is FQGTGA. This CDR3 contains 15 residues. The ends lost 4 bases at V and 9 bases at J; junction bases unmatched: 4. Written as DNA, the CDR3 is TGTGCCAGCAGCTCCGGACTAGCGGGAGGAAGGGAGCTGTTTTTT. It yields the protein CASSSGLAGGRELFF.

The chain links TRBV6-6 to TRBJ2-1; the match to TRBD2 covers 14 bases. Germline assignment: CDR1 MNHNY and CDR2 SVGAGI (reference sequence). V dropped 5 bases and J dropped 5; count of bases not matched to a gene: 2. CDR3 length equals 15 residues. CDR3 sequence reads: CASSGLAGGNNEQFF. DNA for the CDR3: TGTGCCAGCAGTGGACTAGCGGGAGGTAACAATGAGCAGTTCTTC.

The sample holds a few counts of this clone. This chain joins TRBV5-1 and TRBJ1-1, with TRBD1 matching 7 bases. The V and J ends lost 3 bases and 0 bases, in that order; junction bases with no gene match: 5. Per germline, CDR1 SGHRS and CDR2 YFSETQ. This CDR3 is 15 amino acids long. The CDR3, as DNA: TGCGCCAGCAGCTCACTCCAGGGGGTGAACACTGAAGCTTTCTTT. Its protein product is CASSSLQGVNTEAFF.